What follows are 29 T cell receptor beta chains derived from one specimen sequenced in a study of identical twins (TCRdb year 2016). The library was made by 5' RACE. Sequencing was carried out with an Illumina HiSeq 2000. TCRdb's own reprocessing of the public reads used fastp at Q25 and MiXCR and kept productive beta chains. For every CDR3 protein sequence, its rows merge into one entry that carries the most common genes and DNA. The sample data list more than 650,000 distinct CDR3 sequences, and 6.1% of these were observed just once. The ten top clones hold approximately 1.6% of the sample. The sample taken for sequencing was naive T cells sorted from blood. The label giving this sample's cell subset or site can be read as: cells isolated with a human naive T-cell isolation kit. These receptors were collected from a man aged 18-30 years in good health.

This clonotype was seen repeatedly, ten times or more. This chain uses TRBV12-3 or TRBV12-4 with TRBJ2-4; D remains unclear. This CDR3 has 11 amino acids. Between the trimmed V and J ends, which lost 4 bases and 5 bases, there was a span of 3 bases. The CDR3 nucleotides read TGTGCCAGCAGTTACCAAAACATTCAGTACTTC. Its protein product is CASSYQNIQYF.

There are a few counts of this clonotype. This chain connects TRBV20-1 to TRBJ2-4, with D possibly being TRBD1 (6 bases). V was pared by 5 bases and J by 2 bases, with 16 bases between. Per germline, CDR1 DFQATT and CDR2 SNEGSKA (reference sequence). The CDR3 is 15 residues long. Written as DNA, the CDR3 is TGCAGTGCTCTCGACAGGCCACTTACCAAAAACATTCAGTACTTC. Amino acid sequence: CSALDRPLTKNIQYF.

This chain uses TRBV30 with TRBJ2-7; D not resolved. CDR3 length equals 11 residues. Germline loops: CDR1 GTSNPN, CDR2 SVGIG (reference sequence). V lost 1 base and J 6 bases, leaving 7 bases between the germline ends. CDR3 region: CAWSAPSEQYF. The CDR3 DNA reads TGTGCCTGGAGTGCCCCTAGCGAGCAGTACTTC.

The chain joins TRBV6-2 or TRBV6-3 to TRBJ2-7, with TRBD1 matching 7 bases. Germline V gene lookup returns CDR1 MNHEY and CDR2 SVGEGT. Losses at the gene ends were 9 bases for V and 2 bases for J; bases not matched to a gene: 13. CDR3 size: 15 residues. In DNA, the CDR3 is TGTGCCAGTCAGACACGACAGGGTTTACCCTACGAGCAGTACTTC. Translated: CASQTRQGLPYEQYF.

In this sample, this clonotype turned up a few times. The rearrangement joins TRBV7-8 to TRBJ2-3; TRBD1 aligns across 9 bases. The ends lost 5 bases at V and 6 bases at J; junction bases unmatched: 6. CDR3 length: 14 residues. In germline, CDR1 is SGHVS, CDR2 FQNEAQ. CDR3 coding DNA: TGTGCCAGCAGCCACGGACAGGGGAGCGATACGCAGTATTTT. As protein: CASSHGQGSDTQYF.

This clonotype appeared many times. The rearrangement uses TRBV24-1 and TRBJ2-1, with 15 nucleotides matching TRBD2. This CDR3 region has 15 residues. Germline CDR1 KGHDR, CDR2 SFDVKD. Trimming took 9 bases from V and 9 from J; bases not matched to a gene: 8. The CDR3 DNA is TGTGCCACCCCGCAAGGACTAGCGGGAGGGAGTGAGCAGTTCTTC. Translation: CATPQGLAGGSEQFF.

This clonotype was counted ten times or more. An end of the junction does not agree with germline; a read error may underlie this. The chain employs TRBV5-1 and TRBJ2-2; TRBD2 is a possible D gene (5 bases). Per germline, CDR1 SGHRS and CDR2 YFSETQ. The CDR3 totals 16 residues. This CDR3 reads CASRLGATGDTGELFF. The CDR3 DNA sequence: TGCGCCAGCAGGTTGGGAGCTACCGGGGACACCGGGGAGCTGTTTTTT.

V and J are TRBV3-1 and TRBJ2-1; TRBD2 agrees at 12 bases. Per germline, CDR1 LGHDT and CDR2 YNNKEL (reference sequence). The CDR3 length is 18 residues. V trimming: 2 bases; J trimming: 6 bases; junction bases outside the gene matches: 11. CDR3 DNA sequence: TGTGCCAGCAGCCAAAGGACTAGCGGGATGAGGGACTTCAATGAGCAGTTCTTC. Translating gives CASSQRTSGMRDFNEQFF.

In this sample, this clonotype turned up many times. The rearrangement uses TRBV12-3 or TRBV12-4 and TRBJ2-1, with 13 bases that match TRBD2. With V trimmed by 8 bases and J by 8 bases, 6 bases remained unmatched. There are 14 residues in the CDR3. The CDR3 DNA reads as TGTGCCAGCCAGGGACTAGCGGGGTCGGATGAGCAGTTCTTC. It codes for CASQGLAGSDEQFF.

The rearrangement links TRBV7-2 to TRBJ2-1; perhaps D is TRBD1 or TRBD2 (6 bases each). V lost 1 base to trimming and J lost 10 bases, with 14 bases between them. The CDR3 contains 14 residues. Germline V gene lookup returns CDR1 SGHTA and CDR2 FQGNSA. CDR3 region: CASSLVPTRGEQFF. CDR3 sequence (DNA): TGTGCCAGCAGCTTAGTGCCGACTAGGGGGGAGCAGTTCTTC.

In its sample, this clonotype was seen many times. The chain has TRBV7-3 and TRBJ2-1, with 10 bases identical to TRBD2. The junction had 11 bases not matched to a gene; V was cut back by 2 bases and J by 7 bases. The CDR3 runs 17 residues. CDR1 SGHTA and CDR2 FQGTGA come from the germline V gene. This CDR3 reads CASSLLPPSGRGNEQFF. The CDR3 DNA is TGTGCCAGCAGCTTACTCCCCCCTAGCGGGAGAGGGAATGAGCAGTTCTTC.

This clonotype occurred many times. This chain joins TRBV6-2 or TRBV6-3 and TRBJ1-2; the D gene is possibly TRBD1 (5 bases). This CDR3 comprises 15 residues. Trimming cost V 7 bases and J 0 bases, with 15 bases left between them. Germline CDR1 and CDR2: MNHEY and SVGEGT. CDR3 sequence (DNA): TGTGCCAGCACCGCGGGACGGTTAGCTAACTATGGCTACACCTTC. Translating it yields CASTAGRLANYGYTF.

This clonotype was observed at least ten times. CDR3 nucleotides: TGCAGCGTTGAAAGGCTAGCGGGAGGATACAATGAGCAGTTCTTC. Protein: CSVERLAGGYNEQFF. The V call is TRBV29-1, the J call TRBJ2-1; TRBD2 agrees at 11 bases. This CDR3 comprises 15 residues. Germline CDR1 reads SQVTM; CDR2 reads ANQGSEA. V was clipped by 2 bases and J by 4 bases; unmatched bases: 4.

The chain has TRBV7-2 and TRBJ2-5; D not certain. The V gene lost 5 bases and the J gene lost 2 bases, with 12 bases spanning the gap. The CDR3 spans 14 residues. Germline lookup yields CDR1 SGHTA and CDR2 FQGNSA. CDR3 nucleotide sequence: TGTGCCAGCAGCCGCTTCGGAGCACAAGAGACCCAGTACTTC. This sequence encodes CASSRFGAQETQYF.

This clonotype was observed at least ten times. The junction and the germline gene differ at one end; a read error may be behind it. The rearrangement joins TRBV20-1 to TRBJ2-1, with D unclear. This CDR3 spans 8 amino acids. The germline gives CDR1 DFQATT, CDR2 SNEGSKA (reference sequence). The chain's CDR3 is CSAREQFF. CDR3 coding DNA: TGCAGTGCGAGAGAGCAGTTCTTC.

There are a few counts of this clonotype. The gene calls are TRBV5-1 and TRBJ1-2; 9 nucleotides align to TRBD1. The germline gives CDR1 SGHRS, CDR2 YFSETQ. J was trimmed by 2 bases and V by 2 bases; bases with no gene match: 7. This CDR3 region has 16 residues. CDR3 sequence: CASSFTGQGSNYGYTF. CDR3 coding DNA: TGCGCCAGCAGCTTCACGGGACAGGGAAGCAACTATGGCTACACCTTC.

This clonotype was seen ten or more times. The chain carries TRBV9 and TRBJ1-3; D is ambiguous. The CDR3 runs 16 residues. V lost 1 base and J 0 bases, leaving 11 bases between the germline ends. The V gene's germline CDR1 is SGDLS and CDR2 YYNGEE. CDR3 sequence: CASSVLEGSSGNTIYF. In DNA form, the CDR3 reads TGTGCCAGCAGCGTACTTGAGGGAAGCTCTGGAAACACCATATATTTT.

This clonotype turned up a few times. The chain links TRBV4-2 to TRBJ2-7, with D possibly TRBD2 on 6 matching bases. Germline V gives CDR1 LGHNA, CDR2 YNFKEQ. Trimming shortened V by 0 bases and J by 0 bases, and 18 bases separated the two germline ends. The CDR3 is 18 amino acids. CDR3 sequence (DNA): TGTGCCAGCAGCCAAGAAGGGAGTGGGAGGTCCCTCTCCTACGAGCAGTACTTC. Its translation: CASSQEGSGRSLSYEQYF.

This clonotype has more than one count but fewer than ten. V usage is TRBV6-1 and J usage is TRBJ1-5, with 8 bases aligning to TRBD1. CDR1 MNHNS and CDR2 SASEGT come from the germline V gene. CDR3 size: 16 residues. J was trimmed by 4 bases and V by 6 bases; bases with no gene match: 11. This CDR3 reads CASSPSRQGKNQPQHF. DNA for the CDR3: TGTGCCAGCAGCCCCTCCCGACAGGGGAAGAATCAGCCCCAGCATTTT.

The sample holds many counts of this clonotype. The chain has TRBV5-1 and TRBJ1-6; 7 bases match TRBD1. This CDR3 is 15 amino acids long. V lost 3 bases and J lost 7; bases outside the gene matches: 7. Germline V gene lookup returns CDR1 SGHRS and CDR2 YFSETQ. The CDR3 nucleotides read TGCGCCAGCAGCTGGACCGGGACAGACAATTCACCCCTCCACTTT. Protein sequence: CASSWTGTDNSPLHF.

This clonotype has more than one count but fewer than ten. The chain carries TRBV3-1 and TRBJ1-2; the D is unclear. The CDR3 sequence is 14 residues long. CDR1 LGHDT and CDR2 YNNKEL come from the germline V gene (reference sequence). V was pared by 6 bases and J by 6 bases, with 17 bases between. The CDR3 region has the DNA TGTGCCAGCAGAAGGACGGCTTCAAACCATGGCTACACCTTC. Encoded protein: CASRRTASNHGYTF.

The chain is built from TRBV28 and TRBJ1-1; D unresolved. V dropped 7 bases and J dropped 5 bases, with 8 bases sitting between them. Germline V gene data show CDR1 as MDHEN and CDR2 as SYDVKM. The CDR3 is made up of 11 amino acids. The CDR3 nucleotides are TGTGCCAGCACCATGGGGACTGAAGCTTTCTTT. Its protein product is CASTMGTEAFF. Looking up the rest from reference TRBV28 and TRBJ1-1 gives the full variable domain: DVKVTQSSRYLVKRTGEKVFLECVQDMDHENMFWYRQDPGLGLRLIYFSYDVKMKEKGDIPEGYSVSREKKERFSLILESASTNQTSMYLCASTMGTEAFFGQGTRLTVV.

This clonotype was detected many times. The V and J genes are TRBV27 and TRBJ2-7, with 8 positions matching TRBD1. From germline, CDR1 is MNHEY and CDR2 SMNVEV (reference sequence). Germline trimming cut 0 bases from V and 6 bases from J; bases unmatched to any gene: 4. The CDR3 has 14 residues. CDR3 DNA: TGTGCCAGCAGTTTATCGGACAGGGTGGGCGAGCAGTACTTC. Protein sequence: CASSLSDRVGEQYF.

V gene TRBV27 combines with J gene TRBJ1-4, with a tentative D call TRBD1 (5 bases). Germline CDR1 MNHEY, CDR2 SMNVEV (reference sequence). V lost 5 bases, J lost 7 bases, and 17 bases lay in between. The CDR3 consists of 15 residues. CDR3 loop: CASSSLGRTGEKLFF. Written as DNA, the CDR3 is TGTGCCAGCAGTAGCCTGGGGCGGACGGGTGAAAAACTGTTTTTT. The full variable domain, completed using reference TRBV27 and TRBJ1-4, is EAQVTQNPRYLITVTGKKLTVTCSQNMNHEYMSWYRQDPGLGLRQIYYSMNVEVTDKGDVPEGYKVSRKEKRNFPLILESPSPNQTSLYFCASSSLGRTGEKLFFGSGTQLSVL.

This clonotype was detected only a few times. The CDR3: CASSPLPRPEPDTQYF. CDR3 sequence (DNA): TGTGCCAGCTCACCCTTGCCACGTCCCGAACCAGATACGCAGTATTTT. The chain is built from TRBV18 and TRBJ2-3; the D is unclear. The ends were cut back, 3 bases at V and 4 bases at J, with 17 bases in the middle. Per the germline V gene, CDR1 is KGHSH and CDR2 is LQKENI. This CDR3 has 16 residues.

In its sample, this clonotype was seen many times. V usage is TRBV11-1 and J usage is TRBJ2-2; no definite D call. This CDR3 region has 14 residues. Germline CDR1 and CDR2: SGHAT and FQDESV (reference sequence). V gave up 1 base and J gave up 4 bases, with 7 bases separating them. The DNA of the CDR3 is TGTGCCAGCAGCTTAGAGGTGGTCACCGGGGAGCTGTTTTTT. Translated: CASSLEVVTGELFF.

This clonotype has only a few counts. The chain carries TRBV19 and TRBJ1-2, with D perhaps TRBD1 (5 bases). The germline V gene has CDR1 LNHDA and CDR2 SQIVND (reference sequence). The CDR3 covers 14 residues. V was clipped by 6 bases and J by 2 bases, with 13 bases between them. CDR3 region: CASSGSTENYGYTF. In DNA form, the CDR3 reads TGTGCCAGTAGCGGATCGACAGAGAACTATGGCTACACCTTC.

The rearrangement uses TRBV19 and TRBJ1-1; 8 positions agree with TRBD1. Germline CDR1 is LNHDA and CDR2 is SQIVND (reference sequence). The CDR3 is made up of 17 amino acids. V lost 3 bases, J lost 1 base, and 10 bases stayed unmatched. The CDR3 reads CASSILYEDRENTEAFF. The CDR3 DNA follows: TGTGCCAGTAGTATTCTGTATGAGGACAGGGAGAACACTGAAGCTTTCTTT.

This clonotype was seen many times. V usage is TRBV9 and J usage is TRBJ2-1; 8 bases are a match to TRBD1. Trimming at V came to 6 bases and at J to 10 bases, leaving 15 bases not matched to a gene. CDR1 and CDR2 from the germline V gene are SGDLS and YYNGEE. The CDR3 is 15 amino acids. CDR3 sequence (DNA): TGTGCCAGCACCTTTGGTGTGTCAGGGGGCGAAGAGCAGTTCTTC. Encoded protein: CASTFGVSGGEEQFF.